This record looks at one T cell receptor (beta chain) sequence and its context. Its antigen remains unknown. In TCRdb, the 5' RACE reads were re-called with MiXCR into one record per CDR3 protein. The sample has over 600,000 distinct CDR3 sequences, 21% seen once; the top ten hold 4% to 5.5%. The sample belongs to a study of identical twins. Between the trimmed V and J ends, which lost 3 bases and 2 bases, there was a span of 10 bases. Germline values: CDR1 MNHEY, CDR2 SMNVEV (reference sequence). The CDR3 totals 14 residues. Broader study findings: Models underestimated out-of-frame TCR alpha sharing in monozygotic twins. Compared with unrelated sharing, twin-shared out-of-frame alpha sequences had more low-probability sequences.

The data were also submitted as part of a second study, on T cells expressing NK-cell markers. That source adds: The share of CD8+ T cells held by dominant NKG2C+ clonotypes was 1.0-7.0% in about six donors.

This TCR derives from a woman younger than 30 in good health. The genes are TRBV27 and TRBJ1-2, with D possibly being TRBD1 (5 bases). The sample taken for sequencing was PBMCs. The CDR3 sequence: CASSLFAGNYGYTF. The CDR3 DNA sequence: TGTGCCAGCAGTTTGTTCGCAGGGAACTATGGCTACACCTTC.